What follows are 31 T cell receptor beta chains derived from one specimen sequenced in a study of blood T cell repertoires in COVID-19. Generated by immunoSEQ multiplex PCR, the TCRdb table keeps only in-frame clones and is missing some. The sample has fewer than 300,000 clones, 75% to 95% seen once. Source material: PBMCs or T cells enriched from blood (not recorded which). The origin of the receptors is a woman in her twenties or thirties who had recovered from COVID-19.

This rearrangement joins TRBV4-1 to TRBJ2-1; weak D call: TRBD1 (5 bases). CDR3 length: 14 amino acids. Germline values: CDR1 MGHRA, CDR2 YSYEKL. The V and J ends lost 0 bases and 7 bases respectively, with 10 bases between them. The CDR3 reads CASSQDRGSNEQFF. The CDR3 DNA reads TGCGCCAGCAGCCAAGATAGGGGTTCTAATGAGCAGTTCTTC.

This clone was seen a handful of times. A read error may account for a junction end that differs from germline. This rearrangement joins TRBV20-1 to TRBJ1-2; TRBD1 aligns across 7 bases. The V gene's germline CDR1 is DFQATT and CDR2 SNEGSKA (reference sequence). The CDR3 runs to 9 residues. CDR3 sequence (DNA): TGCAGTGCTAGAGAAGGGGGCGCCTTC. As protein: CSAREGGAF.

The CDR3: CATSYTGTGAGGYTF. The CDR3 DNA sequence: TGTGCCACCAGTTACACCGGGACAGGGGCTGGGGGCTACACCTTC. This chain connects TRBV15 to TRBJ1-2; 10 bases are shared with TRBD1. Germline CDR1 and CDR2: LNHNV and YYDKDF (reference sequence). The V gene end was trimmed by 6 bases and the J gene end by 8 bases; junction bases not matched to a gene: 12. The CDR3 consists of 15 residues. The full variable domain, in which reference TRBV15 and TRBJ1-2 provide the parts outside the CDR3, is DAMVIQNPRYQVTQFGKPVTLSCSQTLNHNVMYWYQQKSSQAPKLLFHYYDKDFNNEADTPDNFQSRRPNTSFCFLDIRSPGLGDTAMYLCATSYTGTGAGGYTFGSGTRLTVV.

The rearrangement joins TRBV10-3 to TRBJ1-4; no clear D. This CDR3 contains 12 residues. Germline V CDR1 and CDR2: ENHRY, SYGVKD. V lost 11 bases, J lost 8 bases, and 15 bases lay in between. The CDR3 spells CAVGSEVEKLFF. The CDR3 DNA reads as TGTGCCGTCGGGTCGGAGGTCGAAAAACTGTTTTTT.

The CDR3 loop reads CASSPQENYGYTF. The CDR3 coding sequence is TGTGCCAGCAGCCCACAGGAGAACTATGGCTACACCTTC. This chain links TRBV7-2 with TRBJ1-2, with a weak D call TRBD1 (5 bases). Germline-derived CDR1 and CDR2 are SGHTA and FQGNSA. There are 13 residues in the CDR3. V dropped 5 bases and J dropped 2 bases, with 9 bases sitting between them.

The V and J genes are TRBV5-1 and TRBJ1-1, with TRBD1 identical over 7 bases. V lost 4 bases, J lost 2 bases, and 8 bases stayed unmatched. Per germline, CDR1 SGHRS and CDR2 YFSETQ. CDR3 size: 15 residues. CDR3 region: CASSPGDRSNTEAFF. The CDR3 DNA reads TGCGCCAGCAGCCCAGGGGACAGATCCAACACTGAAGCTTTCTTT.

The CDR3 DNA is TGTGCCAGCAGCGTAACAGTAACGAATAACTATGGCTACACCTTC. Amino acid sequence: CASSVTVTNNYGYTF. The V call is TRBV9, the J call TRBJ1-2; D ambiguous. CDR3 size: 15 residues. CDR1 is SGDLS, CDR2 YYNGEE, per germline. V lost 1 base and J lost 1, with 11 bases in between. Using reference TRBV9 and TRBJ1-2 for the parts outside the CDR3, the full variable domain is DSGVTQTPKHLITATGQRVTLRCSPRSGDLSVYWYQQSLDQGLQFLIQYYNGEERAKGNILERFSAQQFPDLHSELNLSSLELGDSALYFCASSVTVTNNYGYTFGSGTRLTVV.

This clone turned up a few times. The chain uses TRBV19 and TRBJ2-2, with unresolved D. V shed 2 bases and J shed 6 bases, with 13 bases lying between them. The CDR3 has 15 amino acids. Germline CDR1 LNHDA, CDR2 SQIVND (reference sequence). CDR3 coding DNA: TGTGCCAGTAGTATAAGTGAAACGACATCCGGGGAGCTGTTTTTT. As protein: CASSISETTSGELFF.

This chain joins TRBV19 and TRBJ1-1; weak D call: TRBD1 (6 bases). The CDR3 length is 13 residues. Germline lookup yields CDR1 LNHDA and CDR2 SQIVND (reference sequence). V lost 10 bases, J lost 0 bases, and 12 bases lay in between. Written as DNA, the CDR3 is TGTGCCACCGAGGACAGATTGAACACTGAAGCTTTCTTT. Residues: CATEDRLNTEAFF.

This clone was seen more than once but under ten times. The chain recombines TRBV5-6 with TRBJ1-1; 7 positions match TRBD1. Germline CDR1 is SGHDT and CDR2 is YYEEEE. The V and J ends lost 4 bases and 4 bases, in that order; junction bases with no gene match: 7. The CDR3 covers 14 residues. Written as DNA, the CDR3 is TGTGCCAGCAGCCCCGGAAGGGGGCGCACTGAAGCTTTCTTT. Its protein product is CASSPGRGRTEAFF.

This clone appeared a single time. The J gene is TRBJ1-2, the V gene TRBV2; D is unresolved. Trimming left V 2 bases short and J 4 bases short, with 11 bases between. The CDR3 totals 14 residues. Germline CDR1 reads SNHLY; CDR2 reads FYNNEI. The CDR3 DNA reads TGTGCCAGCAGTGAAAAGCGCTTGGGCTATGGCTACACCTTC. Protein product: CASSEKRLGYGYTF.

This clone was seen only once. V gene TRBV29-1 combines with J gene TRBJ1-1, with TRBD1 identical over 9 bases. Germline CDR1 and CDR2: SQVTM and ANQGSEA. J gave up 10 bases and V 8 bases, and 14 bases lay outside the gene matches. This CDR3 region has 13 residues. In nucleotides, the CDR3 is TGCAGCACAGGACAGGGGCCAAGGTCGGTAGCTTTCTTT. Its protein is CSTGQGPRSVAFF.

V usage is TRBV11-2 and J usage is TRBJ2-1, with 12 nucleotides matching TRBD2. CDR1 is SGHAT and CDR2 is FQNNGV in the germline V gene. Germline trimming cut 4 bases from V and 7 bases from J; bases unmatched to any gene: 5. The CDR3 contains 15 residues. The CDR3 sequence: CASSSRLAGENEQFF. The CDR3 coding sequence is TGTGCCAGCAGCTCCCGACTAGCGGGAGAGAATGAGCAGTTCTTC.

The CDR3 DNA is TGCAGCGTTGAAAGCCTAGCGGAGAGCACAGATACGCAGTATTTT. Encoded protein: CSVESLAESTDTQYF. The rearrangement links TRBV29-1 to TRBJ2-3, with 7 bases fitting TRBD2. From germline, CDR1 is SQVTM and CDR2 ANQGSEA. Losses at the gene ends were 2 bases for V and 0 bases for J; bases not matched to a gene: 5. The CDR3 contains 15 residues.

The chain combines TRBV19 with TRBJ1-5; D remains ambiguous. The CDR3 has 16 amino acids. V was pared by 3 bases and J by 1 base, with 13 bases between. CDR1 is LNHDA, CDR2 SQIVND, per germline (reference sequence). The chain's CDR3 is CASSIMRLLSNQPQHF. The CDR3 coding sequence is TGTGCCAGTAGTATTATGCGGCTTTTGAGCAATCAGCCCCAGCATTTT.

Comments on this clone: A read error may account for a junction end that differs from germline. The J gene is TRBJ2-1, the V gene TRBV4-3; D possibly corresponds to TRBD1 (5 bases). The CDR3 spans 15 residues. Germline V gene sequence: CDR1 LGHNA, CDR2 YSLEER. The CDR3 nucleotides are TGCGCCAGCAGCCAAGACCGACAGTCTTACAACGAGCAGTTCTTC. Translation: CASSQDRQSYNEQFF.

A note on this clone: This sample also contains other DNA sequences that code for the same CDR3. The chain links TRBV12-3 or TRBV12-4 to TRBJ2-7; perhaps TRBD2 as D (6 bases). The CDR3 has 13 amino acids. V was cut by 3 bases and J by 2 bases, with 8 bases left in between. CDR3 region: CASSFGTAYEQYF. The CDR3 coding sequence is TGTGCCAGCAGTTTCGGGACTGCCTACGAGCAGTACTTC.

The rearrangement links TRBV14 to TRBJ2-1, with TRBD2 matching over 12 bases. CDR3 length: 13 residues. Trimming took 2 bases from V and 16 from J; bases not matched to a gene: 6. CDR1 and CDR2 from the germline V gene are SGHDN and FVKESK. The CDR3 loop is CASSQLAGGSYFF. For the CDR3, the DNA is TGTGCCAGCAGCCAACTAGCGGGAGGGAGTTATTTCTTC.

The rearrangement links TRBV5-4 to TRBJ2-3; 9 nucleotides match TRBD1. Per the germline V gene, CDR1 is SGHNT and CDR2 is YYREEE (reference sequence). The CDR3 spans 15 residues. V trimming: 4 bases; J trimming: 4 bases; junction bases outside the gene matches: 7. This CDR3 reads CASSQGTGIADTQYF. CDR3 sequence (DNA): TGTGCCAGCAGCCAAGGGACAGGGATAGCAGATACGCAGTATTTT.

The V gene is TRBV5-5, the J gene TRBJ2-7, with D tentatively TRBD2 (6 bases). V lost 4 bases to trimming and J lost 1 base, with 9 bases between them. Germline V gives CDR1 SGHKS, CDR2 YYEKEE (reference sequence). This CDR3 region has 13 residues. The CDR3 DNA is TGTGCCAGCAGCCCCGGGGGTTCCTACGAGCAGTACTTC. This encodes CASSPGGSYEQYF. The full variable domain, completed using reference TRBV5-5 and TRBJ2-7, is DAGVTQSPTHLIKTRGQQVTLRCSPISGHKSVSWYQQVLGQGPQFIFQYYEKEERGRGNFPDRFSARQFPNYSSELNVNALLLGDSALYLCASSPGGSYEQYFGPGTRLTVT.

V usage is TRBV25-1 and J usage is TRBJ1-2; D remains ambiguous. Trimming stripped 3 bases from V and 6 bases from J, with 17 bases between. The CDR3 spans 15 residues. Germline V gene sequence: CDR1 MGHDK, CDR2 SYGVNS. Written as DNA, the CDR3 is TGTGCCAGCAGTGACCTGCGGTCAGAGCTTAATGGCTACACCTTC. Translation gives CASSDLRSELNGYTF.

This sequence joins TRBV19 and TRBJ1-5, with D unresolved. The germline V gene has CDR1 LNHDA and CDR2 SQIVND (reference sequence). This CDR3 contains 15 residues. Deletions cut 1 base from V and 3 bases from J, with 10 bases between. The CDR3 nucleotides are TGTGCCAGTAGTATAGCTGAGAGGGCCAATCAGCCCCAGCATTTT. As protein: CASSIAERANQPQHF.

This sequence joins TRBV25-1 and TRBJ1-6, with 9 bases that match TRBD1. Germline V gene data show CDR1 as MGHDK and CDR2 as SYGVNS. CDR3 length: 15 residues. Losses at the gene ends were 4 bases for V and 10 bases for J; bases not matched to a gene: 8. CDR3 amino acids: CASSGWTGVGSPLHF. The CDR3 nucleotides read TGTGCCAGCAGTGGTTGGACAGGGGTGGGATCACCCCTCCACTTT. Complete variable domain (other parts from reference TRBV25-1 and TRBJ1-6): EADIYQTPRYLVIGTGKKITLECSQTMGHDKMYWYQQDPGMELHLIHYSYGVNSTEKGDLSSESTVSRIRTEHFPLTLESARPSHTSQYLCASSGWTGVGSPLHFGNGTRLTVT.

This chain uses TRBV15 with TRBJ1-5, with a weak D call TRBD1 (6 bases). This CDR3 has 14 amino acids. Trimming took 2 bases from V and 7 from J, leaving 12 bases between them. Germline V gene sequence: CDR1 LNHNV, CDR2 YYDKDF (reference sequence). The CDR3 DNA reads as TGTGCCACCAGCAGATTAGGGGGGGGCCAGCCCCAGCATTTT. Translating gives CATSRLGGGQPQHF.

V is TRBV9 and J is TRBJ2-7; 11 positions match TRBD2. The CDR3 is 12 amino acids. The germline V gene has CDR1 SGDLS and CDR2 YYNGEE. Unmatched junction bases numbered 2, after V lost 7 bases and J lost 5 bases. The CDR3 region has the DNA TGTGCCAGCGGGGGACTAGCGGACGAGCAGTACTTC. This sequence encodes CASGGLADEQYF.

V usage is TRBV28 and J usage is TRBJ1-4; no definite D call. Germline CDR1 is MDHEN and CDR2 is SYDVKM. The CDR3 is 10 amino acids. The ends were cut back, 8 bases at V and 7 bases at J, with 5 bases in the middle. Written as DNA, the CDR3 is TGTGCCAGCGAGGGTGAAAAACTGTTTTTT. Translated, it gives CASEGEKLFF.

CDR3 residues: CASSRLASYEQYF. In DNA form, the CDR3 reads TGTGCCAGCAGCCGGCTAGCCTCCTACGAGCAGTACTTC. This chain uses TRBV3-1 (or the pseudogene TRBV3-2) with TRBJ2-7; maybe TRBD2 (5 bases). Trimming took off 4 bases at V and 0 bases at J, with 7 bases between the two ends. This CDR3 is 13 amino acids long. From germline, CDR1 is LGHDT and CDR2 YNNKEL (reference sequence).

This chain joins TRBV24-1 and TRBJ1-1; no definite D call. The CDR3 totals 13 residues. Per the germline V gene, CDR1 is KGHDR and CDR2 is SFDVKD. Between the trimmed V and J ends, which lost 7 bases and 4 bases, there was a span of 12 bases. CDR3 bases: TGTGCCACCAGGACTAAAGGGAGCACTGAAGCTTTCTTT. Encoded protein: CATRTKGSTEAFF.

This clone showed up just once. The CDR3: CASSFRDTGNSPLHF. CDR3 nucleotides: TGTGCCAGCAGCTTCCGGGACACCGGGAACTCACCCCTCCACTTT. The rearrangement uses TRBV7-2 and TRBJ1-6; possibly TRBD1 for D (6 bases). This CDR3 comprises 15 residues. V lost 3 bases and J lost 10, with 16 bases in between. Per germline, CDR1 SGHTA and CDR2 FQGNSA. The whole variable domain, filled in from reference TRBV7-2 and TRBJ1-6, reads GAGVSQSPSNKVTEKGKDVELRCDPISGHTALYWYRQSLGQGLEFLIYFQGNSAPDKSGLPSDRFSAERTGGSVSTLTIQRTQQEDSAVYLCASSFRDTGNSPLHFGNGTRLTVT.

This clone occurred once. The V call is TRBV19, the J call TRBJ1-5; D ambiguous. The CDR3 totals 13 residues. CDR1 and CDR2 from the germline V gene are LNHDA and SQIVND (reference sequence). V dropped 4 bases and J dropped 4 bases, with 8 bases sitting between them. The CDR3 loop is CASSNQKNQPQHF. CDR3 DNA sequence: TGTGCCAGTAGTAACCAGAAGAATCAGCCCCAGCATTTT.

Regarding this clone: At one of its ends the junction is not consistent with the germline gene, which may arise from a read error. The rearrangement links TRBV13 to TRBJ2-1; 7 bases align to TRBD2. The CDR3 sequence is 12 residues long. Germline V gene lookup returns CDR1 PRHDT and CDR2 FYEKMQ (reference sequence). The CDR3 coding sequence is TGTGCCAGCAGCCAAACTGGGGGGGTTTGGCTCTTC. Residues: CASSQTGGVWLF.